This T cell receptor (beta chain) is from a study of T cell responses to AZD1222 COVID-19 vaccine. The study's findings and limits: Repertoire samples came only from after the peak T cell response. Regions 160-218 and 743-854 dominated among vaccine-associated CD4 TCRs spanning spike. Increases in Spike-specific TCR breadth and depth were seen after two AZD1222 doses.

The table lists this clone with a count of one. Its antigen is unknown. Germline CDR1 is SGHNT and CDR2 is YYREEE (reference sequence). The V gene end was trimmed by 3 bases and the J gene end by 5 bases; junction bases not matched to a gene: 5. This CDR3 is built from 16 residues. The table came from immunoSEQ multiplex PCR; TCRdb's copy has only in-frame clones and leaves some out. The sample contains approximately 100,000 clones, about 85% of which appear only once. The input for sequencing was peripheral blood, taken 28 days after the second AZD1222 dose. This sequence originates from an adult who received the AZD1222 COVID-19 vaccine. The chain recombines TRBV5-4 with TRBJ2-5; TRBD2 matches at 15 bases. Here the CDR3 DNA reads TGTGCCAGCAGCTCGCCAGGACTAGCGGGAGGGGAGACCCAGTACTTC. As protein: CASSSPGLAGGETQYF.